Each of the 9 T cell receptor beta chains below was sequenced from the same sample in a study of shared clonotypes between healthy human individuals. This table comes from immunoSEQ multiplex PCR, and its TCRdb copy is limited to in-frame clones, with some not included. The sample has about 1 million clones; 75% are singletons. Sequenced input: memory CD4+ T cells sorted from blood. Subset reported: CD45RA-negative fraction. The receptor set was obtained from a man between 18 and 29 years old in good health.

This clone was seen once. The gene calls are TRBV4-2 and TRBJ2-3; 8 nucleotides agree with TRBD2. The CDR3 spans 15 residues. V lost 0 bases to trimming and J lost 3 bases; unmatched junction nucleotides: 2. The germline V gene has CDR1 LGHNA and CDR2 YNFKEQ. The CDR3 DNA is TGTGCCAGCAGCCAAGAAGCGGGGGATACAGATACGCAGTATTTT. This translates into CASSQEAGDTDTQYF.

As for this clone: Other DNA sequences in this specimen translate into the identical CDR3. The V call is TRBV30, the J call TRBJ2-7; D remains ambiguous. Trimming took off 1 base at V and 4 bases at J, with 5 bases between the two ends. Germline V gene lookup returns CDR1 GTSNPN and CDR2 SVGIG (reference sequence). The CDR3 is 11 amino acids. The CDR3 DNA is TGTGCCTGGAGTGGGGGATACGAGCAGTACTTC. It encodes CAWSGGYEQYF.

As regards this clone: A read error is the likely source, as a far larger clone sits one nucleotide away. Other DNA sequences within the sample encode an identical CDR3. The chain couples TRBV20-1 to TRBJ2-5, with D unclear. CDR1 and CDR2 (germline): DFQATT, SNEGSKA (reference sequence). This CDR3 contains 11 residues. Trimming shortened V by 3 bases and J by 2 bases, and 4 bases separated the two germline ends. The CDR3 DNA sequence: TGCAGTGCTAGGCAGCAAGAGACCCAGTACTTC. Translated: CSARQQETQYF.

The chain couples TRBV19 to TRBJ1-5; D gene uncertain. Germline V gene sequence: CDR1 LNHDA, CDR2 SQIVND (reference sequence). Deletions cut 3 bases from V and 2 bases from J, with 8 bases between. The CDR3 extends over 14 amino acids. The CDR3 DNA sequence: TGTGCCAGTAGTATCGACCGGGGCAATCAGCCCCAGCATTTT. It translates to CASSIDRGNQPQHF.

V gene TRBV6-1 combines with J gene TRBJ2-5; 8 bases match TRBD1. The germline gives CDR1 MNHNS, CDR2 SASEGT. This CDR3 has 15 amino acids. Trimming took 8 bases from V and 5 from J; bases not matched to a gene: 13. In DNA, the CDR3 is TGTGCCAGCCAAACCCCCGGGACAGGAAGGGAGACCCAGTACTTC. It translates to CASQTPGTGRETQYF.

The chain recombines TRBV9 with TRBJ2-7; D is undetermined. Looked up from germline, CDR1 is SGDLS and CDR2 is YYNGEE. This CDR3 spans 15 amino acids. V gave up 4 bases and J gave up 5 bases, with 19 bases separating them. The CDR3 sequence: CASSPTSKARNEQYF. For the CDR3, the DNA is TGTGCCAGCAGCCCCACCAGCAAGGCTCGTAACGAGCAGTACTTC.

About this clone: The same CDR3 is also encoded by other DNA sequences in this sample. The chain employs TRBV10-3 and TRBJ1-6; 9 bases match TRBD1. V was clipped by 3 bases and J by 4 bases; unmatched bases: 1. The CDR3 runs to 15 residues. CDR1 is ENHRY, CDR2 SYGVKD, per germline. CDR3 DNA: TGTGCCATCAGTGAAGGACAGGGGTATAATTCACCCCTCCACTTT. Translation gives CAISEGQGYNSPLHF.

The V call is TRBV7-8, the J call TRBJ1-6, with D possibly being TRBD1 (6 bases). Trimming left V 4 bases short and J 6 bases short, with 28 bases between. Germline-derived CDR1 and CDR2 are SGHVS and FQNEAQ. The CDR3 extends over 20 amino acids. The CDR3 DNA sequence: TGTGCCAGCAGCTCCCTTTCGGCAGGGGTCCCCCACCGGAGTAATTCACCCCTCCACTTT. This gives the protein CASSSLSAGVPHRSNSPLHF.

The chain is built from TRBV11-2 and TRBJ2-1; 8 nucleotides match TRBD2. J lost 8 bases, V lost 4 bases, and 13 bases had no gene match. The germline V gene encodes CDR1 SGHAT and CDR2 FQNNGV. There are 16 residues in the CDR3. The CDR3 spells CASSSPERGLPYEQFF. Here the CDR3 DNA reads TGTGCCAGCAGCTCCCCAGAGCGGGGGTTACCGTATGAGCAGTTCTTC.